These T cell receptor beta chains were read from a single sample in a study of blood T cell repertoires in COVID-19. Assay: immunoSEQ multiplex PCR; the TCRdb copy retains only in-frame clones and omits some. The sample carries roughly 100,000 clones, 91% recorded once. The sample consisted of peripheral blood. The receptor source for this set is a human donor in a cohort sampled during active COVID-19. Both conserved end residues are part of each CDR3. Fields, in order: D gene, V gene, clone size, J gene, CDR3 DNA, CDR3 protein. D genes are given only for firm matches. Not all rows give a size; the values are once, few, many and, for expanded clones, a class.

d_call: .
v_call: TRBV4-1
clone_size: .
j_call: TRBJ1-1
cdr3_nt: TGCGCCAGCAGCCAAGAAAAGGGAGTGGCTGAAGCTTTCTTT
cdr3_aa: CASSQEKGVAEAFF

d_call: .
v_call: TRBV2
clone_size: once
j_call: TRBJ2-7
cdr3_nt: TGTGCCAGCATACAGGGCTCGTTTAAGCAGTACTTC
cdr3_aa: CASIQGSFKQYF

d_call: .
v_call: TRBV6-5
clone_size: .
j_call: TRBJ2-3
cdr3_nt: TGTGCCAGCAGTTACACGACCGACGGGGATACGCAGTATTTT
cdr3_aa: CASSYTTDGDTQYF

d_call: TRBD1
v_call: TRBV7-9
clone_size: .
j_call: TRBJ1-2
cdr3_nt: TGTGCCAGCAGCCCCTCAGGGGGAAAACCTTATGGCTACACCTTC
cdr3_aa: CASSPSGGKPYGYTF

d_call: .
v_call: TRBV1
clone_size: .
j_call: TRBJ2-1
cdr3_nt: TGCACCAGCAGCCAAGATGCCGCGGGAGGGCCAGGCAATGAGCAGTTCTTC
cdr3_aa: CTSSQDAAGGPGNEQFF

d_call: .
v_call: TRBV6-1
clone_size: .
j_call: TRBJ2-7
cdr3_nt: TGTGCCAGCAGTGAGCTACCGGCAGGGGCCTACGAGCAGTACTTC
cdr3_aa: CASSELPAGAYEQYF

d_call: TRBD2
v_call: TRBV7-2
clone_size: .
j_call: TRBJ2-3
cdr3_nt: TGTGCCAGCAGCTGGAGACTAGCGGTCACAGATACGCAGTATTTT
cdr3_aa: CASSWRLAVTDTQYF

d_call: .
v_call: TRBV5-4
clone_size: .
j_call: TRBJ1-2
cdr3_nt: TGTGCCAGCAGGTGGGGAGGGGCCTCGAGTGGCTACACCTTC
cdr3_aa: CASRWGGASSGYTF

d_call: .
v_call: TRBV16
clone_size: .
j_call: TRBJ1-6
cdr3_nt: TGTGCCAGCAGCCCGACAGTCGGCAGTTCACCCCTCCACTTT
cdr3_aa: CASSPTVGSSPLHF

d_call: TRBD1
v_call: TRBV2
clone_size: few
j_call: TRBJ1-1
cdr3_nt: TGTGCCAGCAGTGAAGGCGGGGACAGCCCATTCACTGAAGCTTTCTTT
cdr3_aa: CASSEGGDSPFTEAFF

d_call: .
v_call: TRBV28
clone_size: .
j_call: TRBJ2-7
cdr3_nt: TGTGCCAGCAGTTTACGGGAAGTCCTCTACGAGCAGTACTTC
cdr3_aa: CASSLREVLYEQYF

d_call: .
v_call: TRBV28
clone_size: .
j_call: TRBJ2-7
cdr3_nt: TGTGCCAGCAGTTCCGCGGGGGAGCAGTACTTC
cdr3_aa: CASSSAGEQYF

d_call: .
v_call: TRBV14
clone_size: .
j_call: TRBJ2-7
cdr3_nt: TGTGCCAGCAGCCGAACAGGGCAGCACGAGCAGTACTTC
cdr3_aa: CASSRTGQHEQYF

d_call: TRBD1
v_call: TRBV30
clone_size: .
j_call: TRBJ1-6
cdr3_nt: TGTGCCTGGAGTTTGATTCCGGGACAGGGGGTGGGGTCCTATAATTCACCCCTCCACTTT
cdr3_aa: CAWSLIPGQGVGSYNSPLHF

d_call: .
v_call: TRBV14
clone_size: few
j_call: TRBJ1-2
cdr3_nt: TGTGCCAGCAGCCCAAGGACGACAGGACATGGCTACACCTTC
cdr3_aa: CASSPRTTGHGYTF

d_call: TRBD2
v_call: TRBV6-1
clone_size: .
j_call: TRBJ2-3
cdr3_nt: TGTGCCAGCAGTGAGGAGCGGGGGGGCCCAGATACGCAGTATTTT
cdr3_aa: CASSEERGGPDTQYF

d_call: .
v_call: TRBV10-2
clone_size: .
j_call: TRBJ2-7
cdr3_nt: TGCGCCAGCAGTGAGGGGGCTCTCTACGAGCAGTACTTC
cdr3_aa: CASSEGALYEQYF

d_call: .
v_call: TRBV15
clone_size: once
j_call: TRBJ2-1
cdr3_nt: TGTGCCACCGGCGCGGTCGCCTACAATGAGCAGTTCTTC
cdr3_aa: CATGAVAYNEQFF

d_call: .
v_call: TRBV7-2
clone_size: .
j_call: TRBJ1-5
cdr3_nt: TGTGCCAGCAGCTTAGTAGGGCAGGGCGGAAGGGCCTCTCAGCCCCAGCATTTT
cdr3_aa: CASSLVGQGGRASQPQHF

d_call: .
v_call: TRBV19
clone_size: once
j_call: TRBJ1-3
cdr3_nt: TGTGCCAGTAGTATGGCGGACAGTAGCACCATATATTTT
cdr3_aa: CASSMADSSTIYF

d_call: .
v_call: TRBV5-1
clone_size: .
j_call: TRBJ2-1
cdr3_nt: TGCGCCAGCATCTCCACGGTTAATAATGAGCAGTTCTTC
cdr3_aa: CASISTVNNEQFF

d_call: .
v_call: TRBV4-2
clone_size: .
j_call: TRBJ1-5
cdr3_nt: TGTGCCAGCAGCCAAGAACGGGTAGGCAATCAGCCCCAGCATTTT
cdr3_aa: CASSQERVGNQPQHF

d_call: .
v_call: TRBV3-1/TRBV3-2
clone_size: .
j_call: TRBJ1-2
cdr3_nt: TGTGCCAGCAGCCAAGAGATGGACAGCCTAGACAACTATGGCTACACCTTC
cdr3_aa: CASSQEMDSLDNYGYTF

d_call: TRBD1
v_call: TRBV5-1
clone_size: .
j_call: TRBJ2-5
cdr3_nt: TGCGCCAGCAAAAAGGGGGCGTGGGAGACCCAGTACTTC
cdr3_aa: CASKKGAWETQYF

d_call: TRBD1
v_call: TRBV5-6
clone_size: .
j_call: TRBJ2-3
cdr3_nt: TGTGCCAGCAGCCGCAGGGGGCCTGTTTCCTCTAGCACAGATACGCAGTATTTT
cdr3_aa: CASSRRGPVSSSTDTQYF

d_call: TRBD2
v_call: TRBV28
clone_size: .
j_call: TRBJ2-3
cdr3_nt: TGTGCCAGCAGCCCCCTTTGGAGCGGGAGGGCCGTGGAGACAGATACGCAGTATTTT
cdr3_aa: CASSPLWSGRAVETDTQYF

d_call: TRBD2
v_call: TRBV19
clone_size: .
j_call: TRBJ2-1
cdr3_nt: TGTGCCAGTACCAGATCCGCGGGAGGCCCATACAATGAGCAGTTCTTC
cdr3_aa: CASTRSAGGPYNEQFF

d_call: TRBD2
v_call: TRBV12-3/TRBV12-4
clone_size: once
j_call: TRBJ2-3
cdr3_nt: TGTGCCAGCCACGCGGGAGGGCCGGGTACGCAGTATTTT
cdr3_aa: CASHAGGPGTQYF

d_call: .
v_call: TRBV28
clone_size: .
j_call: TRBJ2-7
cdr3_nt: TGTGCCAGCAGTCTAAATACCCGGGACTTGGCCTACGAGCAGTACTTC
cdr3_aa: CASSLNTRDLAYEQYF

d_call: .
v_call: TRBV9
clone_size: .
j_call: TRBJ1-2
cdr3_nt: TGTGCCAGCAGCCCAGGGGTGGGGAACTATGGCTACACCTTC
cdr3_aa: CASSPGVGNYGYTF

d_call: TRBD1
v_call: TRBV19
clone_size: .
j_call: TRBJ1-1
cdr3_nt: TGTGCCAGTAGTATCGGACAGGGGAACACTGAAGCTTTCTTT
cdr3_aa: CASSIGQGNTEAFF

d_call: TRBD1
v_call: TRBV7-8
clone_size: .
j_call: TRBJ1-1
cdr3_nt: TGTGCCAGCAGCTTGGTGACAGGGGATTCAGGCGAAGCTTTCTTT
cdr3_aa: CASSLVTGDSGEAFF